The source of this TCR beta chain is a study of Ad26.COV2.S vaccination and SARS-CoV-2 variants. To note about this clone: Its antigen is as yet unknown.

In germline, CDR1 is SEHNR, CDR2 FQNEAQ (reference sequence). The length of the CDR3 is 17 residues. The V segment lost 4 bases and the J segment 4 bases; nucleotides outside the gene matches: 8. Broader study findings: Total T cell responses, in the TCR breadth and depth analyses, may have been underestimated. Placebo recipients showed lower spike-specific TCR breadth than vaccinees. The breadth of spike-specific CD8+ and CD4+ T cell responses after vaccination was reportedly substantial.

TCRdb's table, derived via immunoSEQ multiplex PCR, lists solely in-frame clones and lacks some. The data contain 380,000 or so clones, roughly 91% of them singletons. The treatment was: around 19 received Ad26.COV2.S at low or high dose, single or two shots; five or six received placebo; per-sample allocation not given. Following the first vaccine or placebo injection, samples were taken on day 63. Specimen: peripheral blood, collected in a trial of Ad26.COV2.S vaccine versus placebo. The source of this sequence is a person aged 18-65 years who received the Ad26.COV2.S COVID-19 vaccine or a placebo. The chain has TRBV7-9 and TRBJ2-3, with 13 nucleotides matching TRBD2. This chain's CDR3 is CASSSTVTSGGSDTQYF. In DNA form, the CDR3 reads TGTGCCAGCAGCTCCACTGTGACTAGCGGGGGGTCAGATACGCAGTATTTT.